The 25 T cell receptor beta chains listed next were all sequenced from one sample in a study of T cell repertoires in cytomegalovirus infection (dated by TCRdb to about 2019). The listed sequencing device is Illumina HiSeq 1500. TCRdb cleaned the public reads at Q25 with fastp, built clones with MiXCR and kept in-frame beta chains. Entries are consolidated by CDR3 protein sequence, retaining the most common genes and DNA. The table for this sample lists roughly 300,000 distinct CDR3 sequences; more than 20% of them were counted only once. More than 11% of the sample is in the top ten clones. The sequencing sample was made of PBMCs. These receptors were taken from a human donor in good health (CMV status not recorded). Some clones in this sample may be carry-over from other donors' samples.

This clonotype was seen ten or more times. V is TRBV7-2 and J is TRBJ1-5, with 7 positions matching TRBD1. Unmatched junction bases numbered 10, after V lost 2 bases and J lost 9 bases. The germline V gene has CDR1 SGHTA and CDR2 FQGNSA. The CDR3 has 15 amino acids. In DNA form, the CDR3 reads TGTGCCAGCAGCTTACCCCGGACAGGCGATGGGCCCCAGCATTTT. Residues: CASSLPRTGDGPQHF.

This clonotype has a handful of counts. The CDR3 bases are TGTGCCAGCACACCTAGCGGGGGCTACAATGAGCAGTTCTTC. As protein: CASTPSGGYNEQFF. J is TRBJ2-1 and V is TRBV7-6; 10 nucleotides line up with TRBD2. Germline values: CDR1 SGHVS, CDR2 FNYEAQ. The CDR3 is 14 residues long. The J segment lost 3 bases and the V segment lost 7 bases, leaving 3 bases of the junction unmatched.

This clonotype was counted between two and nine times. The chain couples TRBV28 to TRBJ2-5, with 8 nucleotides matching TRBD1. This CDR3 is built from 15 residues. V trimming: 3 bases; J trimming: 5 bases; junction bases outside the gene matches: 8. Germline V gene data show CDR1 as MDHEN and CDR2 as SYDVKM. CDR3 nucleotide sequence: TGTGCCAGCAGTTTGGGCAGGGGGCTTGGGGAGACCCAGTACTTC. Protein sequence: CASSLGRGLGETQYF.

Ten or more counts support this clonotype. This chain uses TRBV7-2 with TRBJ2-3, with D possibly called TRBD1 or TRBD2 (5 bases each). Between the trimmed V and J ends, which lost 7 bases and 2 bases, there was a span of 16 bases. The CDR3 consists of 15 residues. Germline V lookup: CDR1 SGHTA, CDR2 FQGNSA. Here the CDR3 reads CASTLGESLTDTQYF. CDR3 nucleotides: TGTGCCAGCACCCTGGGGGAAAGTCTCACAGATACGCAGTATTTT.

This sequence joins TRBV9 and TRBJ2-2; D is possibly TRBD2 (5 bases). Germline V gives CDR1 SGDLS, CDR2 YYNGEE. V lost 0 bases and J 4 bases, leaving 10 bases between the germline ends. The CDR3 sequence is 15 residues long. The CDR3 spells CASSVGNSATGELFF. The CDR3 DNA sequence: TGTGCCAGCAGCGTAGGTAATAGCGCCACCGGGGAGCTGTTTTTT.

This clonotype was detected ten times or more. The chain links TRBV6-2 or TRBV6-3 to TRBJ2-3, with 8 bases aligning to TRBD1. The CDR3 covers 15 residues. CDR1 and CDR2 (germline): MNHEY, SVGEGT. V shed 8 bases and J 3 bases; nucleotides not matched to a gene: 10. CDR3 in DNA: TGTGCCAGCGTAAATGGACAGGGATTAACAGATACGCAGTATTTT. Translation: CASVNGQGLTDTQYF.

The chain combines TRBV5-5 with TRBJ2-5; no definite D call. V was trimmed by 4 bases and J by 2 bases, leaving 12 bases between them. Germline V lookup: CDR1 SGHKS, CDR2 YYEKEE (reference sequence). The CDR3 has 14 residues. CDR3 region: CASSQWTEQETQYF. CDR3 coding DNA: TGTGCCAGCAGCCAATGGACCGAACAAGAGACCCAGTACTTC.

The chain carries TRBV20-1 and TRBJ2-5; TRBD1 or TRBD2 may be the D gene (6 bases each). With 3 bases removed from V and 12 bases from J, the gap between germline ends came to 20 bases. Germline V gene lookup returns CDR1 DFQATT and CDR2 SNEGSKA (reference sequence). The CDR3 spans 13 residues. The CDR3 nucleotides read TGCAGTGCTAGGCTGTCAGGAAGGGGGGAAGAGTACTTC. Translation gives CSARLSGRGEEYF.

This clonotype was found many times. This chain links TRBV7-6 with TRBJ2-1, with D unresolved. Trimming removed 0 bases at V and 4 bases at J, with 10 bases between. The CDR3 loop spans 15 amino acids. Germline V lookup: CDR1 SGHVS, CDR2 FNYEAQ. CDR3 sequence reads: CASSLASSGYNEQFF. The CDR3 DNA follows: TGTGCCAGCAGCTTAGCGTCTTCCGGATACAATGAGCAGTTCTTC.

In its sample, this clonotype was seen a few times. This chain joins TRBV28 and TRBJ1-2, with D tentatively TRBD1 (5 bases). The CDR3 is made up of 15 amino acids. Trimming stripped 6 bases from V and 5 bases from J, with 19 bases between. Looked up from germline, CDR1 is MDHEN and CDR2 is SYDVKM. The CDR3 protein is CASRPSGQILYGYTF. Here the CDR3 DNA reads TGTGCCAGCAGACCCTCGGGGCAGATCTTATATGGCTACACCTTC.

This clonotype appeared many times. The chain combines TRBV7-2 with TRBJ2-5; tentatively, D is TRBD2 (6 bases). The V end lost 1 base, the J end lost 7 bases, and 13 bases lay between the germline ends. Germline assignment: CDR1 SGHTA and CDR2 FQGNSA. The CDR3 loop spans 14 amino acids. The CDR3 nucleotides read TGTGCCAGCAGCTTAGGAGGCCAGGGAGGGACCCAGTACTTC. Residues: CASSLGGQGGTQYF.

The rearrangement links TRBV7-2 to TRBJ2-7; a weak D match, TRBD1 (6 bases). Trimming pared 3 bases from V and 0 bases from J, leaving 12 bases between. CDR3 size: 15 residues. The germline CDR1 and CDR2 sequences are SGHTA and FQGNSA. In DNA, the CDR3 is TGTGCCAGCAGCTTGTGGGGGCCTGCCTCCTACGAGCAGTACTTC. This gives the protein CASSLWGPASYEQYF.

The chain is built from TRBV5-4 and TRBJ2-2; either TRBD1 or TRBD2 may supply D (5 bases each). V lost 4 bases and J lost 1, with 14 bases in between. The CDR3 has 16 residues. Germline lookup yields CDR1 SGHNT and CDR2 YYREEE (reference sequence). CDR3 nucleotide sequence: TGTGCCAGCAGCAACTACGGGGCCAGGAACACCGGGGAGCTGTTTTTT. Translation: CASSNYGARNTGELFF.

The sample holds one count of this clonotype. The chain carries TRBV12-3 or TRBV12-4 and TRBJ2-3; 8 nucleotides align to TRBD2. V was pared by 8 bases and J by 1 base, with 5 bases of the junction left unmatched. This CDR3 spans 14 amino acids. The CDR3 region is CASSISGGTDTQYF. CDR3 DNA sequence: TGTGCCAGCTCTATTAGCGGGGGCACAGATACGCAGTATTTT.

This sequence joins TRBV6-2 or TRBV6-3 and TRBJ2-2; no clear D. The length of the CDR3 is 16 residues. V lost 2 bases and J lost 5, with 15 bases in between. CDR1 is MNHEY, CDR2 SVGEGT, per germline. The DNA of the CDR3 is TGTGCCAGCAGTTACAGGTCAGGAGTAGAGACCGGGGAGCTGTTTTTT. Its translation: CASSYRSGVETGELFF.

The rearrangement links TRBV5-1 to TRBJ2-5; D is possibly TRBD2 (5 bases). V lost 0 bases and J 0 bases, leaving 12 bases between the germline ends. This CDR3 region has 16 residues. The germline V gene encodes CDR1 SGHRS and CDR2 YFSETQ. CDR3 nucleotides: TGCGCCAGCAGCTTGGCTGAGACTAAGTACCAAGAGACCCAGTACTTC. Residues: CASSLAETKYQETQYF.

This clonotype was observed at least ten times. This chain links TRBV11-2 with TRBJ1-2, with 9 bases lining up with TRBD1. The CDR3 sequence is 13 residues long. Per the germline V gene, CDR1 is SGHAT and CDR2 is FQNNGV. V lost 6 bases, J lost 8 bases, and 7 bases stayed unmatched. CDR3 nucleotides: TGTGCCAGCAGGATACACAGGGGGCGAGGCTACACCTTC. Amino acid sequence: CASRIHRGRGYTF.

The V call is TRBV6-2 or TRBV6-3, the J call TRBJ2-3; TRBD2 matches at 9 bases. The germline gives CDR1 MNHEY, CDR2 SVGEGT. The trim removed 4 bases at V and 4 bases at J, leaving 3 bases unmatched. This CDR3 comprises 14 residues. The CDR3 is CASSSRTSADTQYF. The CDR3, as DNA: TGTGCCAGCAGTTCCAGGACTAGCGCAGATACGCAGTATTTT.

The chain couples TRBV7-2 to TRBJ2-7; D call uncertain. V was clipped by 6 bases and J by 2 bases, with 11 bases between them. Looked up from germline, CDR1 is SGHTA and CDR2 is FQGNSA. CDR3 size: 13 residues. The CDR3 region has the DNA TGTGCCAGCAGTAAGTGGGCAGCCTACGAGCAGTACTTC. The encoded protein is CASSKWAAYEQYF.

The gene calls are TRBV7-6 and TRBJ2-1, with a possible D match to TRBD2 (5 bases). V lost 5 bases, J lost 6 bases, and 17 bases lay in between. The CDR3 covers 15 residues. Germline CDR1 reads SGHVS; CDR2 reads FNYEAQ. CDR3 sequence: CASSPRVLVLNEQFF. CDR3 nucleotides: TGTGCCAGCAGCCCGAGGGTGCTGGTACTCAATGAGCAGTTCTTC.

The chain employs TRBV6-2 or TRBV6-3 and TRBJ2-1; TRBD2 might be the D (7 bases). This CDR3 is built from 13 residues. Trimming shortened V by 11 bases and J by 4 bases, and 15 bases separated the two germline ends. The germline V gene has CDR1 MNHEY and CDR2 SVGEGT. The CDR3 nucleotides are TGTGCCTCGCGGGGGCCCGCATACAATGAGCAGTTCTTC. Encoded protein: CASRGPAYNEQFF.

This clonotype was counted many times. The CDR3: CASLPGPSNTGELFF. Here the CDR3 DNA reads TGTGCCAGCTTGCCTGGGCCATCGAACACCGGGGAGCTGTTTTTT. V is TRBV12-3 or TRBV12-4 and J is TRBJ2-2; D uncertain. This CDR3 contains 15 residues. Trimming pared 8 bases from V and 0 bases from J, leaving 13 bases between.

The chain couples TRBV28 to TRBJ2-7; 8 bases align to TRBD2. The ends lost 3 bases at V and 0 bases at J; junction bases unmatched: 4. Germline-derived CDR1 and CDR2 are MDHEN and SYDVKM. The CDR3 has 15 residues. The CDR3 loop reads CASSLPSGFSYEQYF. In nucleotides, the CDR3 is TGTGCCAGCAGTTTGCCTAGCGGGTTCTCCTACGAGCAGTACTTC.

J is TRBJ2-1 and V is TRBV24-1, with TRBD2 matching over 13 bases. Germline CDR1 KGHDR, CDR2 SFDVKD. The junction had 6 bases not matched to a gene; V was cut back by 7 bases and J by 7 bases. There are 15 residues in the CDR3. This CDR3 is CATRPGLAGSNEQFF. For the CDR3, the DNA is TGTGCCACCAGGCCGGGACTAGCGGGATCGAATGAGCAGTTCTTC.

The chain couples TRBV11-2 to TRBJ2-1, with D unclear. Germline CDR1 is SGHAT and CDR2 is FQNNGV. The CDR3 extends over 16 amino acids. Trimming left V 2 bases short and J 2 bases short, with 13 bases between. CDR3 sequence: CASSLTTGHPYNEQFF. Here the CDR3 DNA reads TGTGCCAGCAGCTTAACGACGGGCCACCCCTACAATGAGCAGTTCTTC.